This T cell receptor (beta chain) was identified in a study of shared T cell receptors in the human thymus (dated by TCRdb to the early 2020s). Concerning the study at large: The study investigated the way shared, self-reactive T-cell receptor alpha chains are produced in the human thymus.

Library construction relied on the immunoSEQ multiplex PCR assay. This is the immuneACCESS table as TCRdb keeps it, with only in-frame sequences that have V and J called. A part of the clones is gone; compared with another copy, unresolved V genes explain less than half, and the rest is unexplained. Present in this sample are hundreds of thousands of clones, 95% of which were seen just once. Approximately 0.02% of the sample comes from the top ten. For this chain, trimming is 8 bases at the V end and 2 bases at the J end, and the number of junction bases without a gene match is 7. The CDR3, cysteine through phenylalanine, is 14 amino acids long. Here the CDR3 DNA is all that survives: 42 bases in frame from base 1. From the germline V gene (reference sequence), CDR1 is MNHNY and CDR2 is SVGAGI. Remarks on this clone: The antigen it recognizes is unknown. Nothing much larger sits one base from this clone, and base qualities are not available.

Sequencing input: thymocytes. This TCR came from a human donor. The chain employs TRBV6-6 and TRBJ2-7, and TRBD2 aligns with 9 junction nucleotides. CDR3 protein: CASREREVPYEQYF. Here is the DNA: TGTGCCAGCCGGGAGCGGGAGGTACCCTACGAGCAGTACTTC.